The 21 T cell receptor beta chains reported below all come from one sample, sequenced in a study of CD8+ T cells in alopecia areata. RNA, once extracted, was reverse transcribed into cDNA for use as the sequencing template. The method was immunoSEQ multiplex PCR; TCRdb's version includes in-frame clones alone and lacks a portion of them. The profile shows some 110,000 clones, 55% to 70% of them singletons. Sequencing was carried out using CD4+ T cells sorted from blood. These receptors originate from a human donor in good health.

V gene TRBV18 combines with J gene TRBJ2-5; maybe TRBD2 (6 bases). The ends were cut back, 6 bases at V and 4 bases at J, with 9 bases in the middle. This CDR3 spans 12 amino acids. Germline V gene data show CDR1 as KGHSH and CDR2 as LQKENI. CDR3 DNA: TGTGCCAGCTCGGCCGGGGGAGAGACCCAGTACTTC. Amino acids: CASSAGGETQYF.

This chain links TRBV20-1 with TRBJ2-1; D uncertain. The CDR3 covers 11 residues. Germline V gene lookup returns CDR1 DFQATT and CDR2 SNEGSKA (reference sequence). The CDR3 here is CSYGSYNEQFF. For the CDR3, the DNA is TGCAGCTATGGCTCCTACAATGAGCAGTTCTTC.

The chain couples TRBV5-1 to TRBJ2-3; D is perhaps TRBD2 (6 bases). The germline V gene has CDR1 SGHRS and CDR2 YFSETQ. Trimming took 4 bases from V and 2 from J, leaving 11 bases between them. There are 14 residues in the CDR3. DNA of the CDR3: TGCGCCAGCAGCCCGGGACTCTACACAGATACGCAGTATTTT. Its translation: CASSPGLYTDTQYF.

This rearrangement joins TRBV5-1 to TRBJ2-5, with no clear D. Germline loops: CDR1 SGHRS, CDR2 YFSETQ. This CDR3 spans 15 amino acids. V was cut by 0 bases and J by 5 bases, with 14 bases left in between. Here the CDR3 DNA reads TGCGCCAGCAGCTTGGGAAGTCTGACCCGGGAGACCCAGTACTTC. It specifies CASSLGSLTRETQYF.

This chain connects TRBV29-1 to TRBJ2-7; a weak D match, TRBD1 (6 bases). V was shortened by 6 bases and J by 2 bases, with 14 bases between the two germline ends. The CDR3 consists of 13 residues. Germline V gene data show CDR1 as SQVTM and CDR2 as ANQGSEA. The chain's CDR3 is CSVVQGTPYEQYF. The CDR3 DNA follows: TGCAGCGTCGTACAGGGCACCCCCTACGAGCAGTACTTC.

The chain uses TRBV9 and TRBJ1-1; TRBD1 aligns across 7 bases. CDR1 is SGDLS and CDR2 is YYNGEE in the germline V gene. The CDR3 runs 15 residues. With 4 bases clipped from V and 0 bases from J, the junction kept 6 bases outside the gene matches. CDR3: CASSQGVGLNTEAFF. CDR3 coding DNA: TGTGCCAGCAGCCAGGGGGTAGGGCTGAACACTGAAGCTTTCTTT. The whole variable domain, remainder taken from reference TRBV9 and TRBJ1-1, is DSGVTQTPKHLITATGQRVTLRCSPRSGDLSVYWYQQSLDQGLQFLIQYYNGEERAKGNILERFSAQQFPDLHSELNLSSLELGDSALYFCASSQGVGLNTEAFFGQGTRLTVV.

This clone was observed a handful of times. This rearrangement joins TRBV6-6 to TRBJ2-5; either TRBD1 or TRBD2 may fit D (5 bases each). The J call may not be correct, given that the DNA end is closer to TRBJ2-7. The CDR3 runs to 11 residues. Looked up from germline, CDR1 is MNHNY and CDR2 is SVGAGI (reference sequence). The CDR3 here is CASSYGGEQYF. For the CDR3, the DNA is TGTGCCAGCAGTTACGGGGGCGAGCAGTACTTC.

On this clone: Distinct nucleotide sequences in the sample also encode this CDR3. This chain uses TRBV29-1 with TRBJ1-2, with TRBD1 as a possible D gene (5 bases). The CDR3 extends over 13 amino acids. Germline V gene data show CDR1 as SQVTM and CDR2 as ANQGSEA. The ends were cut back, 4 bases at V and 1 base at J, with 10 bases in the middle. CDR3 sequence: CSVGQGLNYGYTF. CDR3 DNA sequence: TGCAGCGTTGGGCAGGGTCTTAACTATGGCTACACCTTC. Filled out from reference TRBV29-1 and TRBJ1-2, the complete variable domain reads SAVISQKPSRDICQRGTSLTIQCQVDSQVTMMFWYRQQPGQSLTLIATANQGSEATYESGFVIDKFPISRPNLTFSTLTVSNMSPEDSSIYLCSVGQGLNYGYTFGSGTRLTVV.

The DNA of the CDR3 is TGTGCCAGCAGCAGGGGACAGGGGGCTTGGGAGACCCAGTACTTC. This sequence encodes CASSRGQGAWETQYF. The V and J genes are TRBV5-6 and TRBJ2-5; 12 positions match TRBD1. The V gene end was trimmed by 4 bases and the J gene end by 5 bases; junction bases not matched to a gene: 6. CDR1 and CDR2 (germline): SGHDT, YYEEEE. The CDR3 totals 15 residues.

The chain is built from TRBV9 and TRBJ2-3; perhaps TRBD2 as D (6 bases). Germline V gene lookup returns CDR1 SGDLS and CDR2 YYNGEE. V was cut by 2 bases and J by 0 bases, with 7 bases left in between. The CDR3 is made up of 14 amino acids. The CDR3 nucleotides are TGTGCCAGCAGCGTCCGGGGGAGCACAGATACGCAGTATTTT. Amino acids: CASSVRGSTDTQYF.

V and J are TRBV4-1 and TRBJ1-1; D unclear. The germline V gene encodes CDR1 MGHRA and CDR2 YSYEKL. This CDR3 is built from 13 residues. Trimming cost V 1 base and J 11 bases, with 14 bases left between them. Here the CDR3 DNA reads TGCGCCAGCAGCCAAGCTGGGATCGGCTCCGCTTTCTTT. This gives the protein CASSQAGIGSAFF.

This clone occurred a few times. The chain carries TRBV29-1 and TRBJ1-2; D unresolved. Germline CDR1 reads SQVTM; CDR2 reads ANQGSEA. This CDR3 is built from 14 residues. Trimming removed 5 bases at V and 5 bases at J, with 18 bases between. In DNA, the CDR3 is TGCAGCGTTAAACTGGCCCACCTTGATTATGGCTACACCTTC. Protein sequence: CSVKLAHLDYGYTF.

This clone has just a few counts. The rearrangement joins TRBV27 to TRBJ1-5; D is possibly TRBD1 (5 bases). CDR3 size: 16 residues. The germline V gene has CDR1 MNHEY and CDR2 SMNVEV (reference sequence). Trimming stripped 5 bases from V and 1 base from J, with 15 bases between. CDR3 region: CASSPADRMSNQPQHF. The DNA of the CDR3 is TGTGCCAGCAGTCCGGCCGACAGAATGAGCAATCAGCCCCAGCATTTT.

The CDR3 bases are TGTGCCAGCAGCCCGGACGGGGAGCCAAAAAACATTCAGTACTTC. The encoded protein is CASSPDGEPKNIQYF. The rearrangement links TRBV7-9 to TRBJ2-4; perhaps TRBD2 as D (5 bases). Germline-derived CDR1 and CDR2 are SEHNR and FQNEAQ (reference sequence). The CDR3 extends over 15 amino acids. V lost 5 bases and J 4 bases, leaving 15 bases between the germline ends. Variable domain in full (rest from reference TRBV7-9 and TRBJ2-4): DTGVSQNPRHKITKRGQNVTFRCDPISEHNRLYWYRQTLGQGPEFLTYFQNEAQLEKSRLLSDRFSAERPKGSFSTLEIQRTEQGDSAMYLCASSPDGEPKNIQYFGAGTRLSVL.

This clone turned up a few times. This sequence joins TRBV29-1 and TRBJ2-3; either TRBD1 or TRBD2 may fit D (5 bases each). Germline CDR1 reads SQVTM; CDR2 reads ANQGSEA. The ends were cut back, 8 bases at V and 0 bases at J, with 15 bases in the middle. The CDR3 length is 14 residues. The CDR3 is CSFRGPVSTDTQYF. The CDR3 DNA follows: TGCAGCTTCCGGGGACCGGTTAGCACAGATACGCAGTATTTT.

The rearrangement joins TRBV9 to TRBJ1-5, with D unclear. Deletions cut 7 bases from V and 6 bases from J, with 11 bases between. The CDR3 spans 12 residues. Germline CDR1 reads SGDLS; CDR2 reads YYNGEE. CDR3: CASGLGTQPQHF. The CDR3, as DNA: TGTGCCAGCGGACTGGGCACTCAGCCCCAGCATTTT.

V gene TRBV6-5 combines with J gene TRBJ2-7; 7 bases align to TRBD1. Germline values: CDR1 MNHEY, CDR2 SVGAGI. V was pared by 2 bases and J by 6 bases, with 10 bases of the junction left unmatched. The CDR3 totals 15 residues. CDR3 loop: CASSYGRTGTSEQYF. The CDR3 bases are TGTGCCAGCAGTTACGGTCGGACAGGAACCTCCGAGCAGTACTTC.

The CDR3 region is CASSVGLAGDEQYF. In DNA form, the CDR3 reads TGTGCCAGCAGCGTAGGGCTAGCGGGGGATGAGCAGTACTTC. The genes are TRBV9 and TRBJ2-7; 10 nucleotides line up with TRBD2. Unmatched junction bases numbered 4, after V lost 0 bases and J lost 7 bases. Germline V gene sequence: CDR1 SGDLS, CDR2 YYNGEE. The CDR3 sequence is 14 residues long.

J is TRBJ2-5 and V is TRBV29-1; D is ambiguous. The germline V and J ends were trimmed by 2 bases and 1 base, with 11 bases remaining between them. The CDR3 has 14 amino acids. The V gene's germline CDR1 is SQVTM and CDR2 ANQGSEA. For the CDR3, the DNA is TGCAGCGTTGAATCCCCGAACGGCCAAGAGACCCAGTACTTC. Translating it yields CSVESPNGQETQYF.

The rearrangement links TRBV27 to TRBJ2-7, with 8 bases aligning to TRBD2. The germline gives CDR1 MNHEY, CDR2 SMNVEV (reference sequence). The V and J ends lost 7 bases and 4 bases, in that order; junction bases with no gene match: 9. The CDR3 is 14 amino acids. The CDR3 here is CASNRAGAPYEQYF. In DNA form, the CDR3 reads TGTGCCAGCAATCGAGCGGGGGCCCCATACGAGCAGTACTTC.

This chain uses TRBV5-1 with TRBJ2-7; D is possibly TRBD1 or TRBD2 (5 bases each). The V and J ends lost 4 bases and 7 bases respectively, with 12 bases between them. The CDR3 consists of 12 residues. Germline lookup yields CDR1 SGHRS and CDR2 YFSETQ. CDR3 DNA: TGCGCCAGCAGCGGGGACGGTTATGAGCAGTACTTC. It encodes CASSGDGYEQYF.